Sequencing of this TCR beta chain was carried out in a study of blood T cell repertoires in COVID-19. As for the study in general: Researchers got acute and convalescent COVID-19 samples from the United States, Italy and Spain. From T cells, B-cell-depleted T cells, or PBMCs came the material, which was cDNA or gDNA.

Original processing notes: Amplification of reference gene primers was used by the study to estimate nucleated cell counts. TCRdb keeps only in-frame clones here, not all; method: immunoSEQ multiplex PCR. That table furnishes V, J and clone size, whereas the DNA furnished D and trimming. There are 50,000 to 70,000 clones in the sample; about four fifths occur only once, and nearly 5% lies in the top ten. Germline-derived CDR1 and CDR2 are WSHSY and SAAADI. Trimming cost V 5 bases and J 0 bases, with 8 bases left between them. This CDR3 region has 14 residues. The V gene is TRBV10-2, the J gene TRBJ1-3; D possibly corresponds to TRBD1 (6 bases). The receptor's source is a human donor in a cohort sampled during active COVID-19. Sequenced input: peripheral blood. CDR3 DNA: TGCGCCAGCAGTTCAGGGGCCTCTGGAAACACCATATATTTT. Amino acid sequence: CASSSGASGNTIYF.